The entry below gives a single TCR beta chain sequence along with its context. Its antigen is not known. The PCR employed 60 Vbeta primers together with 13 Jbeta primers. Sequenced by immunoSEQ multiplex PCR; TCRdb stores in-frame clones only, minus some. This table has roughly 140,000 clones, approximately 70% appearing once. This record belongs to a study of cytomegalovirus exposure and HLA in healthy donors. Germline values: CDR1 KGHSH, CDR2 LQKENI. The CDR3 has 15 amino acids. J gave up 10 bases and V 2 bases, and 6 bases lay outside the gene matches. Study-wide points: The authors later linked a missense DCLRE1C variant to TCR beta V- and J-gene trimming. Reportedly, HLA-A and HLA-B alleles of most subjects were accurately predicted from TCR beta.

The chain uses TRBV18 and TRBJ1-6; 9 positions agree with TRBD1. This receptor was identified in a young woman in good health and CMV-seronegative. Specimen: PBMCs. For the CDR3, the DNA is TGTGCCAGCTCACCAGGGCACAGGGGGCTCTCACCCCTCCACTTT. Translation gives CASSPGHRGLSPLHF.